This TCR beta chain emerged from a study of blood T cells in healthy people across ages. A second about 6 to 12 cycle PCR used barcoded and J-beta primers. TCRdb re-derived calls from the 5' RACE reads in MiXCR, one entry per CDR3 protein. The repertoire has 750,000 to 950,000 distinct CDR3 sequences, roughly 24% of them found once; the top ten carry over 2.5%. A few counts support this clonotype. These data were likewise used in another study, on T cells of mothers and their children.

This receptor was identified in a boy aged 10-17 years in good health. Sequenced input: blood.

CDR3 residues: CSGRDGIYEQYF. CDR3 nucleotides: TGCAGCGGTCGTGACGGAATCTACGAGCAGTACTTC. This rearrangement joins TRBV29-1 to TRBJ2-7, with D unresolved. Trimming removed 7 bases at V and 3 bases at J, with 13 bases between. The CDR3 is made up of 12 amino acids. Germline V gene lookup returns CDR1 SQVTM and CDR2 ANQGSEA.